This T cell receptor (beta chain) was identified during a study of CD8+CD57+ T cells in acquired aplastic anemia. Notes on the study in general: Patients and controls were found to share about 31 CD8+ CDR3 sequences.

Template material for TCR beta VDJ and CDR3 profiling consisted of genomic DNA. TCRdb re-called the reads with MiXCR, one entry per CDR3 protein. The sample carries around 190,000 distinct CDR3 sequences, about 44% recorded once. In patients chosen for sequencing, flow cytometry had shown CD8+CD57+ cell expansion. The CDR3 length is 13 residues. Germline-derived CDR1 and CDR2 are DFQATT and SNEGSKA (reference sequence). V lost 3 bases and J 1 base, leaving 9 bases between the germline ends. This clonotype was counted at least ten times. What it binds is unknown. The source is a human donor with aplastic anemia. The gene calls are TRBV20-1 and TRBJ1-2; D is unclear. Input material: sorted CD4+, CD8+, or CD8+CD57+ T cells (not recorded which) from PBMCs. CDR3 DNA: TGCAGTGCTAGCGGCGGAATTAACTATGGCTACACCTTC. As protein: CSASGGINYGYTF.